The next 28 T cell receptor beta chains were all read from a single sample in a study of blood T cells in healthy people across ages. Using a J-beta primer mix together with a sample-barcoded 5' primer, a second PCR was run for roughly 6 to 11 cycles. Via MiXCR, TCRdb re-called the 5' RACE reads, giving one row per CDR3 protein. The sample includes fewer than 700,000 distinct CDR3 sequences, roughly two fifths of them seen just once. The sequenced sample was blood. The receptors were gathered from an elderly man in good health.

The chain carries TRBV5-1 and TRBJ1-2, with 8 bases matching TRBD1. With 4 bases clipped from V and 7 bases from J, the junction kept 9 bases outside the gene matches. The germline V gene has CDR1 SGHRS and CDR2 YFSETQ. CDR3 length: 14 amino acids. The CDR3 coding sequence is TGCGCCAGCAGCATACCCGACAGGGGCTCTGGCTACACCTTC. Translation gives CASSIPDRGSGYTF. The full variable domain, in which reference TRBV5-1 and TRBJ1-2 provide the parts outside the CDR3, is KAGVTQTPRYLIKTRGQQVTLSCSPISGHRSVSWYQQTPGQGLQFLFEYFSETQRNKGNFPGRFSGRQFSNSRSEMNVSTLELGDSALYLCASSIPDRGSGYTFGSGTRLTVV.

In this sample, this clonotype turned up a few times. The chain uses TRBV6-2 or TRBV6-3 and TRBJ1-1; D is uncertain. Trimming stripped 6 bases from V and 5 bases from J, with 13 bases between. Germline V CDR1 and CDR2: MNHEY, SVGEGT. The CDR3 is 13 amino acids. CDR3 sequence (DNA): TGTGCCAGCAGAGAGGGTACTCGGACTGAAGCTTTCTTT. Encoded protein: CASREGTRTEAFF.

This clonotype was seen repeatedly, ten times or more. The rearrangement uses TRBV7-2 and TRBJ1-2, with 7 bases lining up with TRBD1. CDR3 length: 15 amino acids. The V segment lost 5 bases and the J segment 1 base; nucleotides outside the gene matches: 7. Per the germline V gene, CDR1 is SGHTA and CDR2 is FQGNSA. The CDR3 DNA sequence: TGTGCCAGCAGCCCTGGACAGGTTGTTAACTATGGCTACACCTTC. Translated, it gives CASSPGQVVNYGYTF.

Regarding this clonotype: Just one base apart from a much larger clone, this may be a read error. V is TRBV5-1 and J is TRBJ2-7, with D perhaps TRBD2 (6 bases). This CDR3 is built from 13 residues. Germline CDR1 and CDR2: SGHRS and YFSETQ. V was cut by 7 bases and J by 7 bases, with 18 bases left in between. The CDR3 loop reads CASGLGGLQEQYF. CDR3 in DNA: TGCGCCAGCGGCCTGGGGGGTTTACAGGAGCAGTACTTC. Full variable domain (outside the CDR3, taken from reference TRBV5-1 and TRBJ2-7): KAGVTQTPRYLIKTRGQQVTLSCSPISGHRSVSWYQQTPGQGLQFLFEYFSETQRNKGNFPGRFSGRQFSNSRSEMNVSTLELGDSALYLCASGLGGLQEQYFGPGTRLTVT.

This clonotype showed up just a few times. The chain joins TRBV5-1 to TRBJ1-1, with 8 bases that match TRBD1. CDR3 size: 16 residues. Germline V gene lookup returns CDR1 SGHRS and CDR2 YFSETQ. Trimming at V came to 1 base and at J to 2 bases, leaving 7 bases not matched to a gene. The CDR3 spells CASSLRPGGLNTEAFF. CDR3 bases: TGCGCCAGCAGCTTGCGACCAGGGGGCCTTAACACTGAAGCTTTCTTT.

The genes are TRBV6-2 or TRBV6-3 and TRBJ2-1, with 10 bases identical to TRBD2. J lost 8 bases, V lost 5 bases, and 6 bases had no gene match. The CDR3 totals 14 residues. The germline gives CDR1 MNHEY, CDR2 SVGEGT. The CDR3: CASSAAGGVYEQFF. CDR3 DNA sequence: TGTGCCAGCAGTGCAGCGGGAGGGGTCTATGAGCAGTTCTTC.

The chain employs TRBV6-1 and TRBJ2-2, with D possibly matching TRBD1 (6 bases). CDR3 length equals 14 residues. V lost 8 bases to trimming and J lost 4 bases, with 14 bases between them. CDR1 and CDR2 (germline): MNHNS, SASEGT. This CDR3 is CASRGGQVTGELFF. The CDR3 region has the DNA TGTGCCAGCCGAGGGGGACAAGTCACCGGGGAGCTGTTTTTT.

This clonotype was seen a handful of times. The chain has TRBV27 and TRBJ2-7; maybe TRBD1 (6 bases). Germline CDR1 is MNHEY and CDR2 is SMNVEV (reference sequence). The CDR3 is 15 amino acids. The V and J ends lost 7 bases and 3 bases respectively, with 19 bases between them. The CDR3 is CASKFPGHRVYEQYF. CDR3 sequence (DNA): TGTGCCAGCAAGTTTCCGGGACACCGAGTCTACGAGCAGTACTTC.

CDR3 amino acids: CASPELEGAQETQYF. The CDR3 DNA is TGTGCCAGCCCCGAATTGGAGGGGGCGCAGGAGACCCAGTACTTC. The V and J genes are TRBV6-5 and TRBJ2-7, with a tentative D call TRBD1 (7 bases). Gene TRBJ2-5 matches the end of the DNA better, so the J call may be wrong. The CDR3 extends over 15 amino acids. Per germline, CDR1 MNHEY and CDR2 SVGAGI.

This clonotype was counted at least ten times. The rearrangement joins TRBV29-1 to TRBJ1-2; the D is unclear. The V end lost 6 bases, the J end lost 7 bases, and 21 bases lay between the germline ends. Germline-derived CDR1 and CDR2 are SQVTM and ANQGSEA. The CDR3 extends over 14 amino acids. The CDR3 loop reads CSVPSRPGDGGYTF. CDR3 nucleotides: TGCAGCGTCCCATCCCGGCCGGGAGATGGTGGCTACACCTTC. Looking up the rest from reference TRBV29-1 and TRBJ1-2 gives the full variable domain: SAVISQKPSRDICQRGTSLTIQCQVDSQVTMMFWYRQQPGQSLTLIATANQGSEATYESGFVIDKFPISRPNLTFSTLTVSNMSPEDSSIYLCSVPSRPGDGGYTFGSGTRLTVV.

This clonotype appeared a few times. V usage is TRBV5-4 and J usage is TRBJ2-3, with 9 bases identical to TRBD1. V lost 4 bases to trimming and J lost 2 bases; unmatched junction nucleotides: 8. Germline CDR1 SGHNT, CDR2 YYREEE (reference sequence). The CDR3 is made up of 16 amino acids. As DNA, the CDR3 is TGTGCCAGCAGCCAGTGGGGGGACAGGGACACAGATACGCAGTATTTT. Encoded protein: CASSQWGDRDTDTQYF.

The V and J genes are TRBV12-3 or TRBV12-4 and TRBJ2-7; maybe TRBD2 (7 bases). Judging by the DNA end, TRBJ2-5 fits better; the J call may be wrong. The CDR3 loop spans 14 amino acids. This CDR3 is CASRQRRGGETQYF. The DNA for the CDR3 is TGTGCCAGCAGGCAACGGCGCGGGGGCGAGACCCAGTACTTC.

This clonotype came up many times. The gene calls are TRBV6-2 or TRBV6-3 and TRBJ2-1, with D possibly being TRBD2 (6 bases). The CDR3 has 15 residues. Trimming removed 6 bases at V and 3 bases at J, with 15 bases between. Germline-derived CDR1 and CDR2 are MNHEY and SVGEGT. The DNA for the CDR3 is TGTGCCAGCAGCCGGGACTCGGTCAGCTACAATGAGCAGTTCTTC. This gives the protein CASSRDSVSYNEQFF.

This clonotype was counted at least ten times. V gene TRBV6-2 or TRBV6-3 combines with J gene TRBJ2-7; no clear D. The CDR3 sequence is 15 residues long. V shed 6 bases and J shed 1 base, with 16 bases lying between them. The germline V gene encodes CDR1 MNHEY and CDR2 SVGEGT. CDR3 region: CASRETGAGSYEQYF. The CDR3 DNA reads as TGTGCCAGCAGGGAAACGGGTGCTGGGTCCTACGAGCAGTACTTC.

Here the CDR3 reads CASSQVGQYDSPLHF. The CDR3 nucleotides are TGTGCCAGCAGCCAAGTGGGACAGTATGATTCACCCCTCCACTTT. V gene TRBV3-1 combines with J gene TRBJ1-6; 7 bases map to TRBD1. The CDR3 extends over 15 amino acids. Germline CDR1 reads LGHDT; CDR2 reads YNNKEL (reference sequence). The V gene end was trimmed by 1 base and the J gene end by 8 bases; junction bases not matched to a gene: 5.

This clonotype showed up many times. The gene calls are TRBV5-1 and TRBJ2-3; the match to TRBD1 covers 7 bases. Germline V lookup: CDR1 SGHRS, CDR2 YFSETQ. This CDR3 spans 14 amino acids. The ends lost 4 bases at V and 5 bases at J; junction bases unmatched: 7. Here the CDR3 DNA reads TGCGCCAGCAGCGAGGGACAGCTATTAGATACGCAGTATTTT. Translating gives CASSEGQLLDTQYF. The full variable domain, its missing parts supplied by reference TRBV5-1 and TRBJ2-3, is KAGVTQTPRYLIKTRGQQVTLSCSPISGHRSVSWYQQTPGQGLQFLFEYFSETQRNKGNFPGRFSGRQFSNSRSEMNVSTLELGDSALYLCASSEGQLLDTQYFGPGTRLTVL.

This sequence joins TRBV4-3 and TRBJ1-2; the match to TRBD1 covers 9 bases. This CDR3 is built from 14 residues. J was trimmed by 7 bases and V by 1 base; bases with no gene match: 4. CDR1 LGHNA and CDR2 YSLEER come from the germline V gene. In DNA, the CDR3 is TGCGCCAGCAGCCAAGTAGGGACAGGGAGTGGCTACACCTTC. This codes for CASSQVGTGSGYTF.

This clonotype was detected many times. The rearrangement joins TRBV4-3 to TRBJ2-3; D unclear. Trimming removed 0 bases from V and 4 bases from J, with 14 bases in between. This CDR3 has 16 amino acids. Germline-derived CDR1 and CDR2 are LGHNA and YSLEER. The CDR3: CASSQDLGSRADTQYF. CDR3 in DNA: TGCGCCAGCAGCCAAGATCTGGGATCTAGGGCAGATACGCAGTATTTT.

There are a few counts of this clonotype. V is TRBV20-1 and J is TRBJ2-7, with D tentatively TRBD1 (5 bases). V lost 5 bases and J 4 bases, leaving 15 bases between the germline ends. Germline V gene sequence: CDR1 DFQATT, CDR2 SNEGSKA (reference sequence). The CDR3 length is 13 residues. In nucleotides, the CDR3 is TGCAGTGCTGAGCCAGATCAGGGTTACGAGCAGTACTTC. This codes for CSAEPDQGYEQYF.

Many counts were recorded for this clonotype. The chain employs TRBV29-1 and TRBJ2-3; TRBD2 aligns across 13 bases. With 6 bases clipped from V and 0 bases from J, the junction kept 3 bases outside the gene matches. The germline gives CDR1 SQVTM, CDR2 ANQGSEA. CDR3 length: 15 amino acids. The CDR3 DNA sequence: TGCAGCGTGGGGACTAGCGGGGTTAGCACAGATACGCAGTATTTT. Protein product: CSVGTSGVSTDTQYF.

V and J are TRBV28 and TRBJ2-3, with 9 bases matching TRBD2. Germline V CDR1 and CDR2: MDHEN, SYDVKM. The CDR3 totals 16 residues. Trimming cost V 4 bases and J 6 bases; bases outside gene matches: 11. The CDR3 is CASSSFRSGRLDTQYF. The CDR3 coding sequence is TGTGCCAGCAGTTCCTTCCGGAGCGGGAGGCTGGATACGCAGTATTTT.

A few counts support this clonotype. V usage is TRBV20-1 and J usage is TRBJ2-4, with TRBD2 matching over 9 bases. The V segment lost 1 base and the J segment 3 bases; nucleotides outside the gene matches: 1. Germline assignment: CDR1 DFQATT and CDR2 SNEGSKA (reference sequence). The CDR3 loop spans 14 amino acids. The CDR3, as DNA: TGCAGTGCTAGAGGACTAGCGGACAAAAACATTCAGTACTTC. It yields the protein CSARGLADKNIQYF.

Ten or more counts support this clonotype. The rearrangement links TRBV4-2 to TRBJ2-3, with a weak D call TRBD1 (5 bases). The V gene's germline CDR1 is LGHNA and CDR2 YNFKEQ. The germline V and J ends were trimmed by 5 bases and 2 bases, with 11 bases remaining between them. CDR3 length: 14 amino acids. CDR3: CASSLQVVTDTQYF. As DNA, the CDR3 is TGTGCCAGCAGCTTACAGGTAGTCACAGATACGCAGTATTTT.

This clonotype was found a few times. V usage is TRBV10-3 and J usage is TRBJ1-2, with a weak D call TRBD1 (5 bases). With 6 bases removed from V and 12 bases from J, the gap between germline ends came to 17 bases. The CDR3 totals 12 residues. Germline values: CDR1 ENHRY, CDR2 SYGVKD. CDR3: CAISLGTDPHTF. CDR3 coding DNA: TGTGCCATCAGCCTCGGGACGGACCCCCACACCTTC.

Comments on this clonotype: Because the CDR3 is missing its conserved closing phenylalanine or tryptophan, this is likely a read error. This chain uses TRBV5-1 with TRBJ2-5; 8 nucleotides line up with TRBD1. Germline assignment: CDR1 SGHRS and CDR2 YFSETQ. The CDR3 has 14 amino acids. The ends lost 4 bases at V and 5 bases at J; junction bases unmatched: 7. Written as DNA, the CDR3 is TGCGCCAGCAGCGCGGCAGGGGGCAGGGAGACCCAGTACTCC. Translation: CASSAAGGRETQYS.

The V gene is TRBV6-2 or TRBV6-3, the J gene TRBJ2-7, with a possible D match to TRBD2 (5 bases). Between the trimmed V and J ends, which lost 7 bases and 7 bases, there was a span of 20 bases. This CDR3 is 14 amino acids long. Germline loops: CDR1 MNHEY, CDR2 SVGEGT. The CDR3 region is CASISASRTNEQYF. The CDR3 nucleotides read TGTGCCAGCATTAGTGCTAGCCGAACGAATGAGCAGTACTTC.

There are many counts of this clonotype. The chain joins TRBV6-2 or TRBV6-3 to TRBJ2-3; TRBD2 matches 11 bases. The CDR3 spans 17 residues. CDR1 is MNHEY and CDR2 is SVGEGT in the germline V gene. V dropped 4 bases and J dropped 6; count of bases not matched to a gene: 12. As DNA, the CDR3 is TGTGCCAGCAGTTCCTCCGGTAGCGGGAGGGCCACCGATACGCAGTATTTT. Its protein is CASSSSGSGRATDTQYF.

The CDR3 region has the DNA TGTGCCAGCAGCCAATCCAGAGGATACGAGCAGTACTTC. It translates to CASSQSRGYEQYF. The chain couples TRBV3-1 to TRBJ2-7; unclear D gene. Trimming stripped 2 bases from V and 4 bases from J, with 9 bases between. Per the germline V gene, CDR1 is LGHDT and CDR2 is YNNKEL (reference sequence). The CDR3 is 13 amino acids.